This TCR beta chain was observed in a study of T cells after yellow fever vaccination. This clonotype was found many times. Antigen: not known. TCRdb independently ran MiXCR on the 5' RACE reads; one entry per CDR3 protein. The sample has more than 300,000 distinct CDR3 sequences; around 4.3% are singletons. Germline loops: CDR1 SGHKS, CDR2 YYEKEE (reference sequence). V shed 1 base and J 4 bases; nucleotides not matched to a gene: 7. The CDR3 loop spans 16 amino acids. General study findings and limits: The secondary response showed a weaker magnitude and a faster peak, day 5 versus 15.

The source material was PBMCs, sampled 15 days after the yellow fever booster vaccination. The sequence derives from a man aged 18 to 30 who received the YFV17D yellow fever vaccine. The chain uses TRBV5-5 and TRBJ2-5; 10 bases line up with TRBD2. Written as DNA, the CDR3 is TGTGCCAGCAGCTTGTCCAGCGGGGGGGCCGGAGAGACCCAGTACTTC. Translated: CASSLSSGGAGETQYF.